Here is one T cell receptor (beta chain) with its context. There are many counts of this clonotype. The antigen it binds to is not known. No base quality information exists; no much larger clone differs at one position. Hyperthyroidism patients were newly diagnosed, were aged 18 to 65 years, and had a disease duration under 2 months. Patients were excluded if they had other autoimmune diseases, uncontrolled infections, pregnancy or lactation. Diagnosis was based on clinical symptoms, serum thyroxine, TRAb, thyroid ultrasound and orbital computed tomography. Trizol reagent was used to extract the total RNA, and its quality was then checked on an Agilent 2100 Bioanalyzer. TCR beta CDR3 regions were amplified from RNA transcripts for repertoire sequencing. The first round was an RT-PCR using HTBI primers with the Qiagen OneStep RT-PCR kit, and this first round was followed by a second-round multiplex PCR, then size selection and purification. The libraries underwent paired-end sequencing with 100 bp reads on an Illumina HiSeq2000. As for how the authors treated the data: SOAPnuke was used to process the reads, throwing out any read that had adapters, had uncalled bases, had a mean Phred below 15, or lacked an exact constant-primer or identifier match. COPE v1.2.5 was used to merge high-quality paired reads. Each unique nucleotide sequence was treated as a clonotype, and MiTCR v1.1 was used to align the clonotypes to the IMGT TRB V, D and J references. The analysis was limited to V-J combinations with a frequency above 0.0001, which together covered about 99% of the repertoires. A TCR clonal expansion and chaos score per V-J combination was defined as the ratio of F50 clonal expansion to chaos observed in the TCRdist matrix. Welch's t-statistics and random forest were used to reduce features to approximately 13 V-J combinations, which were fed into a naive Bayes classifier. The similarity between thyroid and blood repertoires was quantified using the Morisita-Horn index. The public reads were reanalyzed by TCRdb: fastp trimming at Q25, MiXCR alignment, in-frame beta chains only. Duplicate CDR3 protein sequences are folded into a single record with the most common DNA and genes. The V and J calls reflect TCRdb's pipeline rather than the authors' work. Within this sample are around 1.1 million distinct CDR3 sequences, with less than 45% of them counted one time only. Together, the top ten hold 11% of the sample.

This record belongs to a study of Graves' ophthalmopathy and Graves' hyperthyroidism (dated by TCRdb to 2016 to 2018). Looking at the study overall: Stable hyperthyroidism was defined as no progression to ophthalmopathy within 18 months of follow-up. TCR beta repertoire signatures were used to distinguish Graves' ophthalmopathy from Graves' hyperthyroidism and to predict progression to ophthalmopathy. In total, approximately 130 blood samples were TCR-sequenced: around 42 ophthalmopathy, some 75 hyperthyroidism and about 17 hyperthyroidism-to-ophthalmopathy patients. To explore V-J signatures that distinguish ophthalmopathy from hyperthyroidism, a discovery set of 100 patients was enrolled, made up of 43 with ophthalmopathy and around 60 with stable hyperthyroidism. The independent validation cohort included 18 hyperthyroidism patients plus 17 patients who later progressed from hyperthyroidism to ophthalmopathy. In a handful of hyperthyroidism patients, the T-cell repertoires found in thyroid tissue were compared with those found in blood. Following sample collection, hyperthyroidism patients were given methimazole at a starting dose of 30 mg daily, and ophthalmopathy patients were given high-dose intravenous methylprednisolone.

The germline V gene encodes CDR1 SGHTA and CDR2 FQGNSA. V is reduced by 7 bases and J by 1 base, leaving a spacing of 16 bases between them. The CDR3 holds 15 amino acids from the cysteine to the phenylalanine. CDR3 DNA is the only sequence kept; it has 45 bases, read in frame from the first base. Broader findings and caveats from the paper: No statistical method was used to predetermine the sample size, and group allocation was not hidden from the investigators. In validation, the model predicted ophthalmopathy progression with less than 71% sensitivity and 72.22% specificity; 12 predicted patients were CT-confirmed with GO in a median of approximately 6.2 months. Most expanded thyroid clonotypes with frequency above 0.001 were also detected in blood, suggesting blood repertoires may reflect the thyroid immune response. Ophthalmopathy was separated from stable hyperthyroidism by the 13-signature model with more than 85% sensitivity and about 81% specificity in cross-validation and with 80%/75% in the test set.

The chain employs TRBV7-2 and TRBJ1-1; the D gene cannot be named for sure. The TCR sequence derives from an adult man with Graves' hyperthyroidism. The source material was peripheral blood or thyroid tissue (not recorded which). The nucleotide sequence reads TGTGCCAGCACCCCGTGGGGAGAGGCGAACACTGAAGCTTTCTTT. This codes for CASTPWGEANTEAFF.